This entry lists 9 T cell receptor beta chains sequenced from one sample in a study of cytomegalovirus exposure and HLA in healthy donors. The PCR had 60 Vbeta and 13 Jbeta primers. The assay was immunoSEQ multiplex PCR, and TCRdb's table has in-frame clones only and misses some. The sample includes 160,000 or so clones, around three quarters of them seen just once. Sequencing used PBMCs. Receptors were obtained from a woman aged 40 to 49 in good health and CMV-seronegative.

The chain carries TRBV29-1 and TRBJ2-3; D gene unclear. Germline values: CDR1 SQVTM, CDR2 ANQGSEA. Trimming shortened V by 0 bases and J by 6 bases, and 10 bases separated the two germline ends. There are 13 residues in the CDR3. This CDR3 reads CSVEDLGADTQYF. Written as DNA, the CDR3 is TGCAGCGTTGAAGATCTCGGAGCGGATACGCAGTATTTT.

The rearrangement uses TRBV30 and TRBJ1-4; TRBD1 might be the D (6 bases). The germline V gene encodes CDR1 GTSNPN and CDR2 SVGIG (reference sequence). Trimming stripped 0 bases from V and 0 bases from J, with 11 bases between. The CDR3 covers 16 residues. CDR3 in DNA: TGTGCCTGGAGTGTGGACAGAGCTGCAACTAATGAAAAACTGTTTTTT. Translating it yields CAWSVDRAATNEKLFF.

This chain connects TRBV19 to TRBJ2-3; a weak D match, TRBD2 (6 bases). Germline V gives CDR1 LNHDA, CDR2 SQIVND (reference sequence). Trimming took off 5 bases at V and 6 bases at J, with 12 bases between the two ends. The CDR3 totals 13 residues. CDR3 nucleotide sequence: TGTGCCAGTAGTGTGGGAGGCGGGGATACGCAGTATTTT. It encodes CASSVGGGDTQYF.

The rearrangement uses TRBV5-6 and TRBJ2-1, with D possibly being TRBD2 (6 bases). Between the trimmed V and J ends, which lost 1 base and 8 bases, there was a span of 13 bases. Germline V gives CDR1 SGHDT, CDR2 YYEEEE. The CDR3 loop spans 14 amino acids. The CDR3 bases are TGTGCCAGCAGCTTGCCCGGGAGTGGGGATGAGCAGTTCTTC. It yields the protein CASSLPGSGDEQFF.

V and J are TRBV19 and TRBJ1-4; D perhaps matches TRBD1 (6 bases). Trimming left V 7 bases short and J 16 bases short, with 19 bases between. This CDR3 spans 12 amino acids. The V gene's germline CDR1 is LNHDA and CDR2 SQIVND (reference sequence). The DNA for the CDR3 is TGTGCCAGTACCTCGAGGGATGACAGGCCGTTTTTT. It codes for CASTSRDDRPFF.

The CDR3 loop is CASRGGTGNEKLFF. The CDR3 DNA reads as TGTGCCAGCCGCGGGGGGACAGGGAATGAAAAACTGTTTTTT. This sequence joins TRBV5-4 and TRBJ1-4; TRBD1 matches 9 bases. The CDR3 spans 14 residues. V shed 7 bases and J 5 bases; nucleotides not matched to a gene: 6. Looked up from germline, CDR1 is SGHNT and CDR2 is YYREEE (reference sequence).

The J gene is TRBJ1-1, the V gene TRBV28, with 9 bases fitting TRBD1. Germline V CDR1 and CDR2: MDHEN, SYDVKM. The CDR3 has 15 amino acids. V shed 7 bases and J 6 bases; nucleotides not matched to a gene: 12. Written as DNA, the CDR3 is TGTGCCAGCAAACTTTCGACAGGGGGAAGGGCTGAAGCTTTCTTT. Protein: CASKLSTGGRAEAFF.

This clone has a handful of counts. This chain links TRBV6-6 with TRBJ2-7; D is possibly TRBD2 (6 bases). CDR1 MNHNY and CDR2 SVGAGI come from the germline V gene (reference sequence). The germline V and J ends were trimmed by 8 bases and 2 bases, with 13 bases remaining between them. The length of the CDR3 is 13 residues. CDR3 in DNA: TGTGCCAGCCTTCGGGAGTATCCCTACGAGCAGTACTTC. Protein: CASLREYPYEQYF.

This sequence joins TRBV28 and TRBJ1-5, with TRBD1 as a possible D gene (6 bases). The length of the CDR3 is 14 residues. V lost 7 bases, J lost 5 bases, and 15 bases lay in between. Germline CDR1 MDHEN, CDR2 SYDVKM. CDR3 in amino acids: CASTRGGGYQPQHF. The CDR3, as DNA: TGTGCCAGCACAAGGGGAGGGGGGTATCAGCCCCAGCATTTT. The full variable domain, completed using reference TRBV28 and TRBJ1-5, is DVKVTQSSRYLVKRTGEKVFLECVQDMDHENMFWYRQDPGLGLRLIYFSYDVKMKEKGDIPEGYSVSREKKERFSLILESASTNQTSMYLCASTRGGGYQPQHFGDGTRLSIL.